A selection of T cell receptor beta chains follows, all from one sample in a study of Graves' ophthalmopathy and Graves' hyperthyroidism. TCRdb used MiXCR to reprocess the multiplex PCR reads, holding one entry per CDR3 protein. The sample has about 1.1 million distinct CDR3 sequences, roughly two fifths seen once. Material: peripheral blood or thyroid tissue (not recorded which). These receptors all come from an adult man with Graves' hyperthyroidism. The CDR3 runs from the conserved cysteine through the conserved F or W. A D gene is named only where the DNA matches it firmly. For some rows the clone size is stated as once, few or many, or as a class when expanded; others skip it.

CASSAGTGAHYGYTF	TGTGCCAGCAGCGCCGGGACAGGGGCCCACTATGGCTACACCTTC	.	TRBJ1-2	TRBD1	TRBV9
CASSHRQGNQPQHF	TGCGCCAGCAGCCACAGACAAGGAAATCAGCCCCAGCATTTT	few	TRBJ1-5	.	TRBV4-3
CASSQLRGSSYKQYF	TGCGCCAGCAGCCAACTCAGGGGAAGCTCCTACAAGCAGTACTTC	.	TRBJ2-7	.	TRBV4-1
CAISLLGMSTEAFF	TGTGCCATCAGCTTACTGGGCATGAGCACTGAAGCTTTCTTT	once	TRBJ1-1	.	TRBV7-2
CATSRDGGRGTEAFF	TGTGCCACCAGCAGAGATGGGGGGCGAGGGACTGAAGCTTTCTTT	many	TRBJ1-1	.	TRBV15
CASSLAPGLVTEAFF	TGTGCCAGCAGCTTAGCGCCGGGTCTTGTCACTGAAGCTTTCTTT	many	TRBJ1-1	.	TRBV7-6
CSTRTGVWEQYF	TGCAGCACCCGGACAGGGGTCTGGGAGCAGTACTTC	.	TRBJ2-7	TRBD1	TRBV29-1
CASSIRDRERETQYF	TGTGCCAGTAGTATTCGGGACAGGGAGCGGGAGACCCAGTACTTC	.	TRBJ2-5	TRBD1	TRBV19
CSVPTGMGTEAFF	TGCAGCGTCCCAACAGGGATGGGCACTGAAGCTTTCTTT	many	TRBJ1-1	.	TRBV29-1
CASSLGTEGSQPQHF	TGTGCCAGCAGCTTAGGGACGGAGGGGTCCCAGCCCCAGCATTTT	.	TRBJ1-5	.	TRBV7-2
CASSRSGSPTGELFF	TGCGCCAGCAGCCGTAGCGGGAGCCCCACCGGGGAGCTGTTTTTT	.	TRBJ2-2	TRBD2	TRBV4-1
CASYGGTGSGAFF	TGTGCCAGCTACGGTGGGACAGGGAGTGGAGCTTTCTTT	.	TRBJ1-1	TRBD1	TRBV2
CSASYSPVNTEAFF	TGCAGTGCTTCCTACTCTCCAGTAAACACTGAAGCTTTCTTT	many	TRBJ1-1	.	TRBV20-1
CATRLAGHLNTEAFF	TGTGCCACCAGACTAGCGGGACATCTGAACACTGAAGCTTTCTTT	.	TRBJ1-1	.	TRBV15
CASSLTTGGWNTGELFF	TGTGCCAGCAGCTTAACGACAGGGGGCTGGAACACCGGGGAGCTGTTTTTT	many	TRBJ2-2	TRBD1	TRBV7-2
CASSTPPGTGGQPQHF	TGTGCCAGCAGCACGCCCCCCGGGACAGGGGGCCAGCCCCAGCATTTT	once	TRBJ1-5	TRBD1	TRBV7-9
CASSLKQGAYQPQHF	TGTGCCAGCAGCTTGAAACAGGGGGCCTATCAGCCCCAGCATTTT	once	TRBJ1-5	TRBD1	TRBV7-9
CASSARLGSSYEQYF	TGTGCCAGCAGCGCGAGACTTGGCAGCTCCTACGAGCAGTACTTC	many	TRBJ2-7	.	TRBV9
CASSLAFAGADTEAFF	TGCGCCAGCAGCTTGGCCTTTGCAGGGGCCGACACTGAAGCTTTCTTT	many	TRBJ1-1	.	TRBV5-1
CASSQSSGDQPQHF	TGTGCCAGTAGCCAGAGTTCGGGGGATCAACCCCAGCATTTT	many	TRBJ1-5	.	TRBV19
CASSQDALRGTEAFF	TGTGCCAGCAGCCAAGACGCACTACGGGGGACTGAAGCTTTCTTT	.	TRBJ1-1	.	TRBV2
CSVEASGGSTYEQYF	TGCAGCGTTGAAGCGTCAGGGGGTTCCACCTACGAGCAGTACTTC	many	TRBJ2-7	TRBD1	TRBV29-1
CASSKGDLNYGYTF	TGCGCCAGCAGCAAAGGAGACCTTAACTATGGCTACACCTTC	few	TRBJ1-2	.	TRBV5-1
CASSLVADTGNTIYF	TGTGCCAGCAGCCTCGTGGCAGACACTGGAAACACCATATATTTT	few	TRBJ1-3	.	TRBV5-6
CASSVDGLGNQPQHF	TGTGCCAGCAGCGTGGATGGTTTGGGCAATCAGCCCCAGCATTTT	many	TRBJ1-5	.	TRBV9
CASAAPGVSGNTIYF	TGCGCCAGCGCCGCGCCAGGAGTTTCTGGAAACACCATATATTTT	few	TRBJ1-3	.	TRBV5-1
CASTAEGPVETQYF	TGTGCCAGCACCGCAGAAGGGCCCGTGGAGACCCAGTACTTC	many	TRBJ2-5	.	TRBV7-8
CATSRGTGPYEQYF	TGTGCCACCAGCAGAGGTACGGGGCCCTACGAGCAGTACTTC	.	TRBJ2-7	.	TRBV15
CAISDRARVGTTDTQYF	TGTGCCATCAGTGACCGGGCGAGGGTTGGGACCACAGATACGCAGTATTTT	.	TRBJ2-3	.	TRBV10-3
CASSKNTGETEAFF	TGCGCCAGCAGCAAAAATACAGGGGAGACTGAAGCTTTCTTT	many	TRBJ1-1	TRBD1	TRBV4-3
CASREGLSNQPQHF	TGTGCCAGCAGAGAGGGGCTGAGCAATCAGCCCCAGCATTTT	many	TRBJ1-5	.	TRBV2
CASSYTGIRGYTF	TGTGCCAGCAGTTATACAGGGATTCGTGGCTACACCTTC	many	TRBJ1-2	.	TRBV12-3/TRBV12-4
CSVEAGVPNVLTF	TGCAGCGTGGAAGCAGGGGTACCCAACGTCCTGACTTTC	many	TRBJ2-6	.	TRBV29-1
CSAGSPGQGRYEQYF	TGCAGTGCTGGATCGCCGGGACAGGGGAGGTACGAGCAGTACTTC	.	TRBJ2-7	TRBD1	TRBV20-1
CASSLRPAEETQYF	TGTGCCAGCAGTTTAAGGCCAGCCGAAGAGACCCAGTACTTC	many	TRBJ2-5	.	TRBV12-3/TRBV12-4
CAISESLNTGELSW	TGTGCCATCAGTGAGTCGCTGAACACCGGGGAGCTGTCTTGG	.	TRBJ2-2	.	TRBV10-3
CASTQNKGVETQYF	TGTGCCAGCACCCAGAACAAGGGCGTGGAGACCCAGTACTTC	many	TRBJ2-5	.	TRBV11-2
CASVGSAVETYEQYF	TGTGCCAGCGTAGGGTCGGCGGTTGAGACCTACGAGCAGTACTTC	.	TRBJ2-7	.	TRBV25-1
CASSVGTGSREQYF	TGTGCCAGCTCAGTGGGGACAGGGAGTCGCGAGCAGTACTTC	.	TRBJ2-7	TRBD1	TRBV18
CASSRREGYEQYF	TGCGCCAGCAGCCGGAGGGAGGGCTACGAGCAGTACTTC	many	TRBJ2-7	TRBD2	TRBV5-1
CASSQRDRNGFEVEKLFF	TGCGCCAGCAGCCAAAGGGACAGGAATGGGTTCGAGGTGGAAAAACTGTTTTTT	.	TRBJ1-4	TRBD1	TRBV7-3
CASSPPGENQPQHF	TGTGCCAGCAGCCCCCCGGGGGAAAATCAGCCCCAGCATTTT	few	TRBJ1-5	.	TRBV6-5
CASSPTAMMSYNEQYF	TGCGCCAGCAGCCCGACAGCTATGATGTCCTACAATGAGCAGTACTTC	few	TRBJ2-7	.	TRBV5-1
CASSPGGSAAYVLTF	TGTGCCAGCAGCCCAGGGGGGAGTGCAGCCTACGTCCTGACTTTC	.	TRBJ2-6	.	TRBV9
CASGGTDRNTIYF	TGTGCCAGCGGGGGGACAGACCGGAACACCATATATTTT	.	TRBJ1-3	TRBD1	TRBV25-1
CASSTKTGGNKEAFF	TGTGCCAGCAGTACCAAGACAGGGGGCAATAAGGAAGCTTTCTTT	few	TRBJ1-1	TRBD1	TRBV12-3/TRBV12-4
CASSWVTEAFF	TGTGCCAGCAGTTGGGTCACTGAAGCTTTCTTT	many	TRBJ1-1	.	TRBV7-9